The 23 T cell receptor beta chains reported below all come from one sample, sequenced in a study of technical replicates of blood from several donors (dated by TCRdb to about 2017). The library was obtained by the immunoSEQ multiplex PCR assay. TCRdb took over this immuneACCESS table, retaining in-frame rearrangements with V and J assigned. Such tables are incomplete; in checked studies, under half of the missing clones stem from an unresolved V gene, and the remainder is unexplained. The sample has approximately 84,000 clones on record, about 98% of them singletons. Roughly 0.15% of the sample belongs to the ten largest clones. Sequenced input: T cells isolated from PBMCs. The source is a human donor in good health.

The rearrangement links TRBV7-9 to TRBJ1-1; 7 bases line up with TRBD1. CDR3 length equals 14 residues. V was clipped by 3 bases and J by 8 bases; unmatched bases: 9. The germline V gene has CDR1 SEHNR and CDR2 FQNEAQ (reference sequence). The CDR3 loop reads CASSFRPGGSEAFF. DNA for the CDR3: TGTGCCAGCAGCTTTCGGCCAGGGGGATCCGAAGCTTTCTTT.

The chain is built from TRBV5-1 and TRBJ2-2; D possibly corresponds to TRBD2 (6 bases). CDR1 is SGHRS, CDR2 YFSETQ, per germline. V lost 7 bases and J 1 base, leaving 20 bases between the germline ends. The CDR3 has 17 amino acids. Written as DNA, the CDR3 is TGCGCCAGCGGAGCACGGTCGGGACTCATGAACACCGGGGAGCTGTTTTTT. Its translation is CASGARSGLMNTGELFF. Full variable domain (rest looked up from reference TRBV5-1 and TRBJ2-2): KAGVTQTPRYLIKTRGQQVTLSCSPISGHRSVSWYQQTPGQGLQFLFEYFSETQRNKGNFPGRFSGRQFSNSRSEMNVSTLELGDSALYLCASGARSGLMNTGELFFGEGSRLTVL.

This rearrangement joins TRBV15 to TRBJ1-1; 8 bases line up with TRBD1. The ends lost 0 bases at V and 3 bases at J; junction bases unmatched: 15. Per the germline V gene, CDR1 is LNHNV and CDR2 is YYDKDF (reference sequence). CDR3 length equals 19 residues. The chain's CDR3 is CATSRDIRGRVLAYTEAFF. The CDR3 DNA reads as TGTGCCACCAGCAGAGACATCAGGGGGCGAGTCCTCGCCTACACTGAAGCTTTCTTT.

The V and J genes are TRBV2 and TRBJ2-7; D is possibly TRBD2 (5 bases). Per the germline V gene, CDR1 is SNHLY and CDR2 is FYNNEI. The CDR3 is 14 residues long. The ends were cut back, 3 bases at V and 3 bases at J, with 12 bases in the middle. The CDR3 DNA reads as TGTGCCAGCAGTGACACGAACGGGGTCTACGAGCAGTACTTC. Its translation is CASSDTNGVYEQYF.

V and J are TRBV28 and TRBJ1-2, with D possibly TRBD1 on 6 matching bases. The ends were cut back, 6 bases at V and 5 bases at J, with 16 bases in the middle. CDR3 length: 14 amino acids. Germline loops: CDR1 MDHEN, CDR2 SYDVKM. CDR3 DNA: TGTGCCAGCAGGCCGGCCGGGGGGCGGTATGGCTACACCTTC. Translation gives CASRPAGGRYGYTF.

V is TRBV10-3 and J is TRBJ2-1; 7 bases agree with TRBD2. CDR3 length: 15 residues. Losses at the gene ends were 0 bases for V and 2 bases for J; bases not matched to a gene: 1. Germline assignment: CDR1 ENHRY and CDR2 SYGVKD. The CDR3, as DNA: TGTGCCATCAGTGAGTCGGGGGGGACCTACAATGAGCAGTTCTTC. Protein: CAISESGGTYNEQFF.

The chain is built from TRBV4-1 and TRBJ1-6, with TRBD1 matching over 10 bases. The CDR3 is made up of 17 amino acids. The junction had 13 bases not matched to a gene; V was cut back by 4 bases and J by 10 bases. CDR1 is MGHRA, CDR2 YSYEKL, per germline. CDR3 coding DNA: TGCGCCAGCAGCCCGGGACAGGGGCCGCCAGGGAAGTCACCCCTCCACTTT. The encoded protein is CASSPGQGPPGKSPLHF.

The chain combines TRBV7-2 with TRBJ1-6; D gene uncertain. The CDR3 spans 14 residues. In germline, CDR1 is SGHTA, CDR2 FQGNSA. V lost 6 bases, J lost 4 bases, and 10 bases lay in between. The chain's CDR3 is CASSLSLYNSPLHF. The DNA for the CDR3 is TGTGCCAGCAGTCTTTCGTTATATAATTCACCCCTCCACTTT.

The chain couples TRBV6-4 to TRBJ1-2, with 7 bases aligning to TRBD1. Trimming removed 6 bases from V and 3 bases from J; junction bases left unmatched: 4. This CDR3 contains 13 residues. Per germline, CDR1 MRHNA and CDR2 SNTAGT. Here the CDR3 reads CASSPGGDYGYTF. CDR3 nucleotide sequence: TGTGCCAGCAGCCCAGGGGGAGACTATGGCTACACCTTC.

This chain connects TRBV6-1 to TRBJ1-2; D not certain. Germline V CDR1 and CDR2: MNHNS, SASEGT. V was shortened by 3 bases and J by 0 bases, with 11 bases between the two germline ends. CDR3 length: 15 amino acids. The CDR3 spells CASSESTTANYGYTF. CDR3 coding DNA: TGTGCCAGCAGTGAGTCGACAACCGCTAACTATGGCTACACCTTC.

This chain links TRBV27 with TRBJ2-5, with a tentative D call TRBD2 (6 bases). The CDR3 runs 14 residues. Trimming stripped 7 bases from V and 5 bases from J, with 17 bases between. Per the germline V gene, CDR1 is MNHEY and CDR2 is SMNVEV (reference sequence). The CDR3 protein is CASNLGGPGETQYF. Written as DNA, the CDR3 is TGTGCCAGCAATTTGGGGGGACCAGGGGAGACCCAGTACTTC.

The chain couples TRBV5-1 to TRBJ2-2, with 9 bases that match TRBD1. Germline lookup yields CDR1 SGHRS and CDR2 YFSETQ. This CDR3 has 15 amino acids. Losses at the gene ends were 6 bases for V and 3 bases for J; bases not matched to a gene: 6. The CDR3 loop reads CASTSRQGDTGELFF. Written as DNA, the CDR3 is TGCGCCAGCACCTCCCGACAGGGGGACACCGGGGAGCTGTTTTTT. Based on the CDR3 plus reference TRBV5-1 and TRBJ2-2, the full variable domain is KAGVTQTPRYLIKTRGQQVTLSCSPISGHRSVSWYQQTPGQGLQFLFEYFSETQRNKGNFPGRFSGRQFSNSRSEMNVSTLELGDSALYLCASTSRQGDTGELFFGEGSRLTVL.

The chain carries TRBV7-8 and TRBJ1-3, with unresolved D. V was pared by 5 bases and J by 0 bases, with 11 bases between. Germline V gives CDR1 SGHVS, CDR2 FQNEAQ. The CDR3 runs to 15 residues. This CDR3 is CASSPRVLSGNTIYF. In DNA form, the CDR3 reads TGTGCCAGCAGCCCCCGGGTCCTCTCTGGAAACACCATATATTTT.

The chain couples TRBV6-6 to TRBJ2-7; perhaps TRBD1 as D (6 bases). Germline CDR1 and CDR2: MNHNY and SVGAGI (reference sequence). There are 13 residues in the CDR3. Trimming took off 7 bases at V and 2 bases at J, with 12 bases between the two ends. The CDR3 region is CASTGESTYEQYF. Here the CDR3 DNA reads TGTGCCAGCACAGGGGAATCAACCTACGAGCAGTACTTC.

This chain uses TRBV2 with TRBJ1-1; 12 bases fit TRBD1. V lost 6 bases, J lost 8 bases, and 10 bases stayed unmatched. Germline V gives CDR1 SNHLY, CDR2 FYNNEI. This CDR3 has 15 residues. The CDR3 reads CASRTSGTGGLEAFF. DNA for the CDR3: TGTGCCAGCAGGACATCCGGGACAGGGGGCCTCGAAGCTTTCTTT.

The chain links TRBV5-1 to TRBJ2-3; tentatively, D is TRBD1 (5 bases). Trimming took off 4 bases at V and 3 bases at J, with 12 bases between the two ends. This CDR3 comprises 14 residues. In germline, CDR1 is SGHRS, CDR2 YFSETQ. The CDR3 DNA is TGCGCCAGCAGCGCTTCGACAGAAACAGATACGCAGTATTTT. This encodes CASSASTETDTQYF.

The V call is TRBV19, the J call TRBJ1-1; tentative D call: TRBD1 (6 bases). CDR3 length: 15 amino acids. V was pared by 3 bases and J by 0 bases, with 11 bases between. Germline V gene data show CDR1 as LNHDA and CDR2 as SQIVND (reference sequence). CDR3 sequence: CASSIQGTMNTEAFF. CDR3 in DNA: TGTGCCAGTAGTATTCAGGGGACAATGAACACTGAAGCTTTCTTT.

This chain joins TRBV5-1 and TRBJ2-3, with 13 bases aligning to TRBD2. The CDR3 sequence is 14 residues long. Losses at the gene ends were 7 bases for V and 2 bases for J; bases not matched to a gene: 1. The germline V gene has CDR1 SGHRS and CDR2 YFSETQ. The CDR3 nucleotides read TGCGCCAGCGGACTAGCGGGAGTCACAGATACGCAGTATTTT. Encoded protein: CASGLAGVTDTQYF.

The chain joins TRBV4-1 to TRBJ2-1; TRBD2 aligns across 8 bases. The length of the CDR3 is 14 residues. Germline CDR1 reads MGHRA; CDR2 reads YSYEKL. V shed 6 bases, J shed 9 bases, and the junction held 10 bases outside the gene matches. Here the CDR3 DNA reads TGCGCCAGCAGTCCCCCCGGGAGGGCCGGTGAGCAGTTCTTC. Translating gives CASSPPGRAGEQFF.

The V and J genes are TRBV7-9 and TRBJ2-1; no clear D gene. Germline CDR1 reads SEHNR; CDR2 reads FQNEAQ (reference sequence). V lost 1 base and J lost 0, with 4 bases in between. CDR3 length: 14 amino acids. This chain's CDR3 is CASSLVDSYNEQFF. CDR3 nucleotides: TGTGCCAGCAGCTTAGTAGACTCCTACAATGAGCAGTTCTTC. Based on the CDR3 plus reference TRBV7-9 and TRBJ2-1, the full variable domain is DTGVSQNPRHKITKRGQNVTFRCDPISEHNRLYWYRQTLGQGPEFLTYFQNEAQLEKSRLLSDRFSAERPKGSFSTLEIQRTEQGDSAMYLCASSLVDSYNEQFFGPGTRLTVL.

The chain combines TRBV5-1 with TRBJ1-3; D possibly corresponds to TRBD1 (5 bases). Germline CDR1 and CDR2: SGHRS and YFSETQ. The CDR3 is 15 residues long. V gave up 0 bases and J gave up 0 bases, with 7 bases separating them. The CDR3 protein is CASSLEGISGNTIYF. In nucleotides, the CDR3 is TGCGCCAGCAGCTTGGAGGGGATCTCTGGAAACACCATATATTTT.

The chain employs TRBV10-3 and TRBJ1-1, with no clear D. The CDR3 covers 15 residues. Looked up from germline, CDR1 is ENHRY and CDR2 is SYGVKD. V lost 7 bases, J lost 0 bases, and 15 bases lay in between. In DNA, the CDR3 is TGTGCCATCAACCGCGGGAATTCAATGAACACTGAAGCTTTCTTT. It encodes CAINRGNSMNTEAFF.

The gene calls are TRBV10-1 and TRBJ2-2, with 9 bases aligning to TRBD1. The CDR3 has 16 residues. J was trimmed by 4 bases and V by 3 bases; bases with no gene match: 6. Germline V gives CDR1 WNHNN, CDR2 SYGVQD (reference sequence). The CDR3, as DNA: TGCGCCAGCAGTGACCCCGGGACAGGGATCACCGGGGAGCTGTTTTTT. Amino acids: CASSDPGTGITGELFF.